These 23 T cell receptor beta chains were sequenced from one sample in a study of OX40 agonist ivuxolimab in advanced cancers. TCRdb keeps only in-frame clones here, not all; method: immunoSEQ multiplex PCR. The repertoire has tens of thousands of clones, about 90% of them found once; the top ten carry 4.5% to 5.5%. Sequencing used CD4+ or CD8+ T cells sorted from blood, obtained in a trial of the OX40 agonist ivuxolimab. The receptors originated from an adult with an advanced solid tumor such as melanoma, head and neck, liver or kidney cancer.

CDR3 residues: CASSSGEEETQYF. The CDR3 DNA is TGTGCCAGCAGTTCAGGGGAGGAAGAGACCCAGTACTTC. The chain uses TRBV28 and TRBJ2-5; D might be TRBD1 or TRBD2, each matching 6 bases. The CDR3 is 13 residues long. The ends were cut back, 4 bases at V and 3 bases at J, with 9 bases in the middle. Germline V CDR1 and CDR2: MDHEN, SYDVKM.

The chain has TRBV28 and TRBJ2-7; the D gene is possibly TRBD2 (5 bases). The CDR3 extends over 13 amino acids. Germline-derived CDR1 and CDR2 are MDHEN and SYDVKM. V lost 9 bases, J lost 6 bases, and 18 bases lay in between. CDR3 sequence reads: CASRTLGSREQYF. CDR3 sequence (DNA): TGTGCCAGTAGGACTTTAGGGTCGCGCGAGCAGTACTTC.

The chain carries TRBV6-5 and TRBJ2-3, with 8 bases matching TRBD2. Looked up from germline, CDR1 is MNHEY and CDR2 is SVGAGI. Trimming removed 5 bases from V and 1 base from J; junction bases left unmatched: 5. The CDR3 contains 15 residues. The CDR3 sequence: CASSRAGVGTDTQYF. CDR3 bases: TGTGCCAGCAGTCGAGCGGGGGTGGGCACAGATACGCAGTATTTT.

V gene TRBV30 combines with J gene TRBJ2-1; D uncertain. V lost 2 bases, J lost 8 bases, and 10 bases lay in between. This CDR3 has 12 amino acids. CDR1 is GTSNPN and CDR2 is SVGIG in the germline V gene (reference sequence). CDR3 in DNA: TGTGCCTGGAGTAAAGGCTCGTATGAGCAGTTCTTC. Encoded protein: CAWSKGSYEQFF.

The rearrangement uses TRBV10-3 and TRBJ2-3, with D unclear. Germline CDR1 ENHRY, CDR2 SYGVKD. V lost 2 bases, J lost 8 bases, and 8 bases lay in between. This CDR3 is 12 amino acids long. CDR3 sequence: CAISELGPTQYF. CDR3 in DNA: TGTGCCATCAGTGAGCTCGGCCCTACGCAGTATTTT.

This clone was seen a single time. J is TRBJ1-1 and V is TRBV18, with a possible D match to TRBD1 (6 bases). Per germline, CDR1 KGHSH and CDR2 LQKENI. V lost 2 bases to trimming and J lost 1 base, with 8 bases between them. This CDR3 has 14 amino acids. For the CDR3, the DNA is TGTGCCAGCTCACCAACGACAGGGAACACTGAAGCTTTCTTT. Protein product: CASSPTTGNTEAFF.

The chain uses TRBV11-3 and TRBJ2-3, with a tentative D call TRBD2 (5 bases). Germline V gene lookup returns CDR1 SGHNT and CDR2 YENEEA. Trimming cost V 3 bases and J 4 bases, with 11 bases left between them. CDR3 length: 14 residues. In nucleotides, the CDR3 is TGTGCCAGCAGCTTGCGGGTAGAGGCAGATACGCAGTATTTT. Translating it yields CASSLRVEADTQYF.

This sequence joins TRBV27 and TRBJ2-7; D unresolved. V lost 0 bases and J lost 0, with 3 bases in between. CDR1 is MNHEY, CDR2 SMNVEV, per germline (reference sequence). The CDR3 contains 13 residues. CDR3 sequence reads: CASSLSNSYEQYF. CDR3 sequence (DNA): TGTGCCAGCAGTTTATCCAACTCCTACGAGCAGTACTTC.

The chain carries TRBV29-1 and TRBJ2-5; D is unresolved. The last part of the DNA fits TRBJ2-7 better; the J call may be wrong. CDR1 and CDR2 from the germline V gene are SQVTM and ANQGSEA. The CDR3 extends over 11 amino acids. CDR3 sequence: CSVGRSYEQYF. CDR3 bases: TGCAGCGTGGGCAGGTCTTACGAGCAGTACTTC.

The chain is built from TRBV11-3 and TRBJ2-1; the match to TRBD2 covers 14 bases. V shed 0 bases and J 8 bases; nucleotides not matched to a gene: 9. Germline V gene sequence: CDR1 SGHNT, CDR2 YENEEA. This CDR3 region has 18 residues. The CDR3 loop is CASSLDRMGLAGEDEQFF. The CDR3 DNA sequence: TGTGCCAGCAGCTTAGATAGGATGGGACTAGCGGGAGAGGATGAGCAGTTCTTC.

The V gene is TRBV5-1, the J gene TRBJ2-3; D is perhaps TRBD1 (6 bases). The CDR3 sequence is 19 residues long. CDR1 is SGHRS, CDR2 YFSETQ, per germline. V lost 3 bases and J lost 3, with 26 bases in between. CDR3 in DNA: TGCGCCAGCAGCTCTCCGTTTCCTCTTAGCATGAGGGGGACAGATACGCAGTATTTT. Translation: CASSSPFPLSMRGTDTQYF.

The V and J genes are TRBV11-2 and TRBJ2-7; no reliable D call. The germline CDR1 and CDR2 sequences are SGHAT and FQNNGV. V was clipped by 4 bases and J by 9 bases, with 16 bases between them. The CDR3 runs to 13 residues. CDR3 coding DNA: TGTGCCAGCAGCTCATCCAAGGTCGTAGGGCAGTACTTC. Translation gives CASSSSKVVGQYF.

This chain links TRBV28 with TRBJ1-2, with D possibly matching TRBD1 (6 bases). Germline CDR1 and CDR2: MDHEN and SYDVKM. Trimming shortened V by 6 bases and J by 4 bases, and 9 bases separated the two germline ends. The CDR3 sequence is 12 residues long. CDR3 region: CASSTGIYGYTF. The CDR3 DNA follows: TGTGCCAGCAGCACAGGGATCTATGGCTACACCTTC.

V usage is TRBV6-5 and J usage is TRBJ2-5; no definite D call. The CDR3 has 13 residues. The germline V gene encodes CDR1 MNHEY and CDR2 SVGAGI. Trimming removed 4 bases at V and 5 bases at J, with 11 bases between. CDR3 bases: TGTGCCAGCAGTTTTGGAGCTTCGGAGACCCAGTACTTC. Its protein product is CASSFGASETQYF.

The chain combines TRBV18 with TRBJ2-3, with TRBD2 matching over 7 bases. The CDR3 has 16 amino acids. With 6 bases clipped from V and 2 bases from J, the junction kept 11 bases outside the gene matches. Germline assignment: CDR1 KGHSH and CDR2 LQKENI. CDR3 sequence (DNA): TGTGCCAGCTCCTCTCGGGGCGGGAGCAACACAGATACGCAGTATTTT. Its translation: CASSSRGGSNTDTQYF.

The rearrangement joins TRBV7-9 to TRBJ2-1; D unclear. The V and J ends lost 5 bases and 0 bases respectively, with 11 bases between them. CDR1 SEHNR and CDR2 FQNEAQ come from the germline V gene (reference sequence). The CDR3 has 15 amino acids. CDR3 nucleotide sequence: TGTGCCAGCAGCCTTCCTAAGAGCTCCTACAATGAGCAGTTCTTC. Protein sequence: CASSLPKSSYNEQFF.

Worth noting for this clone: The junction departs from germline at one end; a sequencing error may be responsible. The chain recombines TRBV18 with TRBJ2-3; 10 bases are a match to TRBD2. This CDR3 contains 16 residues. Per germline, CDR1 KGHSH and CDR2 LQKENI. CDR3 DNA sequence: TGTGCCAGCTCACCACGCGCTAGCGGGAGCACCGATACGCAGTATTTT. Translated: CASSPRASGSTDTQYF.

The genes are TRBV9 and TRBJ2-2; 10 positions match TRBD1. The CDR3 is 16 residues long. Germline CDR1 is SGDLS and CDR2 is YYNGEE. Losses at the gene ends were 4 bases for V and 3 bases for J; bases not matched to a gene: 6. The CDR3 is CASSIAGTGDTGELFF. Written as DNA, the CDR3 is TGTGCCAGCAGCATCGCCGGGACAGGGGACACCGGGGAGCTGTTTTTT.

The genes are TRBV5-1 and TRBJ1-1; D call uncertain. The CDR3 is 14 residues long. Germline V lookup: CDR1 SGHRS, CDR2 YFSETQ. V was cut by 0 bases and J by 0 bases, with 6 bases left in between. CDR3 bases: TGCGCCAGCAGCTTGGCCAGTTTGAACACTGAAGCTTTCTTT. Its translation: CASSLASLNTEAFF. Filled out from reference TRBV5-1 and TRBJ1-1, the complete variable domain reads KAGVTQTPRYLIKTRGQQVTLSCSPISGHRSVSWYQQTPGQGLQFLFEYFSETQRNKGNFPGRFSGRQFSNSRSEMNVSTLELGDSALYLCASSLASLNTEAFFGQGTRLTVV.

This clone was picked up a small number of times. The J gene is TRBJ2-3, the V gene TRBV7-2; D might be TRBD1 (5 bases). The CDR3 is made up of 15 amino acids. Between the trimmed V and J ends, which lost 2 bases and 2 bases, there was a span of 11 bases. Germline-derived CDR1 and CDR2 are SGHTA and FQGNSA. The CDR3 region is CASSLIGHLTDTQYF. In DNA, the CDR3 is TGTGCCAGCAGCTTAATAGGACATCTCACAGATACGCAGTATTTT.

The J gene is TRBJ2-3, the V gene TRBV19; 13 bases fit TRBD2. V trimming: 5 bases; J trimming: 4 bases; junction bases outside the gene matches: 6. The CDR3 has 16 amino acids. Germline values: CDR1 LNHDA, CDR2 SQIVND (reference sequence). CDR3 sequence reads: CASSPRLAGGSDTQYF. The CDR3 DNA follows: TGTGCCAGTAGTCCGAGACTAGCGGGAGGTTCAGATACGCAGTATTTT.

The J gene is TRBJ2-4, the V gene TRBV10-1; D not certain. The CDR3 length is 14 residues. CDR1 and CDR2 (germline): WNHNN, SYGVQD (reference sequence). V was pared by 0 bases and J by 0 bases, with 3 bases between. The CDR3 protein is CASSESLAKNIQYF. The CDR3 DNA is TGCGCCAGCAGTGAGTCCTTAGCCAAAAACATTCAGTACTTC.

This chain connects TRBV5-4 to TRBJ2-7; 10 nucleotides align to TRBD2. Germline trimming cut 4 bases from V and 3 bases from J; bases unmatched to any gene: 4. Germline V CDR1 and CDR2: SGHNT, YYREEE (reference sequence). This CDR3 spans 14 amino acids. CDR3 DNA: TGTGCCAGCAGCCCGGGACTAGCGAGCTACGAGCAGTACTTC. It translates to CASSPGLASYEQYF.